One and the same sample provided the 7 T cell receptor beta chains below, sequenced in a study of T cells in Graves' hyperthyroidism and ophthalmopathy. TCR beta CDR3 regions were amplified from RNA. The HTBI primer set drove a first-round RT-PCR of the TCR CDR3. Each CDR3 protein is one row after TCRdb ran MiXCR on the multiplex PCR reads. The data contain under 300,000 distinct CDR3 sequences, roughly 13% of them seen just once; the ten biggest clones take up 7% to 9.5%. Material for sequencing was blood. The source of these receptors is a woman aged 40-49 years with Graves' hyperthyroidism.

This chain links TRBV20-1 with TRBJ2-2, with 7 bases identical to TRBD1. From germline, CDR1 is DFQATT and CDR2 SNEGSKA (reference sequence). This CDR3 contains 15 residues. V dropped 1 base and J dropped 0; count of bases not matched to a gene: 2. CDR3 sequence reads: CSARVTGANTGELFF. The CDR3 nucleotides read TGCAGTGCTAGAGTTACAGGGGCGAACACCGGGGAGCTGTTTTTT.

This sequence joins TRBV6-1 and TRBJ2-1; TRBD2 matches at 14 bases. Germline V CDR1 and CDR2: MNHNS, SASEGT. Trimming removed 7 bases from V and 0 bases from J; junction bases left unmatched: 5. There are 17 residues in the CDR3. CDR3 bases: TGTGCCAGCACAAGACTAGCGGGAGGGAGCTCCTACAATGAGCAGTTCTTC. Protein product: CASTRLAGGSSYNEQFF.

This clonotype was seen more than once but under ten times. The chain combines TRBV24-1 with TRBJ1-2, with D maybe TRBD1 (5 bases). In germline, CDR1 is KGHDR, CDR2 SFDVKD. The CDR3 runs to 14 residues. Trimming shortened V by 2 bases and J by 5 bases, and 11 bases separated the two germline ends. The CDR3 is CATSDSGQGYGYTF. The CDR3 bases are TGTGCCACCAGTGATTCGGGGCAAGGGTATGGCTACACCTTC.

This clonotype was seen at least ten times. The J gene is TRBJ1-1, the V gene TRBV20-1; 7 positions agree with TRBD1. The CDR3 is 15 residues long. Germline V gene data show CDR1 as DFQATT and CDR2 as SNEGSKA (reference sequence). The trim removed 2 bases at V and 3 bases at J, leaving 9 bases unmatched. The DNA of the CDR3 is TGCAGTGCTAGAACCACAGGGGAAGGGGACACTGAAGCTTTCTTT. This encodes CSARTTGEGDTEAFF.

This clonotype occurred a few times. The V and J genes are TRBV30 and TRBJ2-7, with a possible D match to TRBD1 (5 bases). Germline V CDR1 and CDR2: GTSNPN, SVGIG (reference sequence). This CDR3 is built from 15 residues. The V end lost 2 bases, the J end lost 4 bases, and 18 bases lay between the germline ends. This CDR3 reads CAWSTLLGESYEQYF. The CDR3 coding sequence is TGTGCCTGGAGTACCCTCCTAGGGGAATCTTACGAGCAGTACTTC.

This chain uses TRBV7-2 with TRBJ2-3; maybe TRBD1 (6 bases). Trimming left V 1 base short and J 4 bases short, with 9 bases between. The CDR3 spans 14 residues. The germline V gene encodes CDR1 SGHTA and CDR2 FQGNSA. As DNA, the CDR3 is TGTGCCAGCAGCTTAGTACAGGGCGCAGATACGCAGTATTTT. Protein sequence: CASSLVQGADTQYF.

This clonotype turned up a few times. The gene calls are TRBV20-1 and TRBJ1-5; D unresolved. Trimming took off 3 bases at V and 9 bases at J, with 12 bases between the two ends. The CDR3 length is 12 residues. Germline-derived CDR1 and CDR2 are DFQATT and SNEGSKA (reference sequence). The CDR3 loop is CSASYESPPQHF. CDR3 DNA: TGCAGTGCTAGTTATGAAAGTCCGCCCCAGCATTTT.